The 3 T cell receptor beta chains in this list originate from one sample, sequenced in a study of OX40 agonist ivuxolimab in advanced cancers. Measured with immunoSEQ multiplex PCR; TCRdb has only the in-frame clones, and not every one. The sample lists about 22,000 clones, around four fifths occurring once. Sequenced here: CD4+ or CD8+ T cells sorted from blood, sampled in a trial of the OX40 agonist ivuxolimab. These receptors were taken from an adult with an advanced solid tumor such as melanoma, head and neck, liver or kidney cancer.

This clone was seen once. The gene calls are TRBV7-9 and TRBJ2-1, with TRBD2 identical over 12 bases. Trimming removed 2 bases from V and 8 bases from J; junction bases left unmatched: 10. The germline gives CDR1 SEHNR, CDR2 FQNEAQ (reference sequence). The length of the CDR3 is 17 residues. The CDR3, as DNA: TGTGCCAGCAGCTTACGCCCACTAGCGGGAGGTCTCGATGAGCAGTTCTTC. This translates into CASSLRPLAGGLDEQFF.

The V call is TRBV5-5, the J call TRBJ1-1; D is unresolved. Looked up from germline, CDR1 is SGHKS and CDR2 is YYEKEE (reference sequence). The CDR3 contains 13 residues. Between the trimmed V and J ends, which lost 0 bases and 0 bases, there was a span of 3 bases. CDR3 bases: TGTGCCAGCAGCTTGGACCTGAACACTGAAGCTTTCTTT. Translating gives CASSLDLNTEAFF.

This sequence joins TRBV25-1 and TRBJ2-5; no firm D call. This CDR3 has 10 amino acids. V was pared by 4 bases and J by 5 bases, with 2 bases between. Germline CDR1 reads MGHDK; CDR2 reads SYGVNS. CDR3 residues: CASSGETQYF. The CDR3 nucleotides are TGTGCCAGCAGTGGGGAGACCCAGTACTTC. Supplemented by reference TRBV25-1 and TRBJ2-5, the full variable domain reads EADIYQTPRYLVIGTGKKITLECSQTMGHDKMYWYQQDPGMELHLIHYSYGVNSTEKGDLSSESTVSRIRTEHFPLTLESARPSHTSQYLCASSGETQYFGPGTRLLVL.